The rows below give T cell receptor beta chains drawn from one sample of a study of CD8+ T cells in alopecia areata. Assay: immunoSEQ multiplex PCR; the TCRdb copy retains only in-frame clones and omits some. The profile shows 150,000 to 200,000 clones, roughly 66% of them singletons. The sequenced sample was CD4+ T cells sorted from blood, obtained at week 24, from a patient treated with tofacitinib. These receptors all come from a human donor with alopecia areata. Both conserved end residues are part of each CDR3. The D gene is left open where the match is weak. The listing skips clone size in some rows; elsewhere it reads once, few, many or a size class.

DNA: TGTGCCAGCAGCTCAGGACTAGCGGGGGACGAGCAGTACTTC
CDR3: CASSSGLAGDEQYF
J: TRBJ2-7
length: 14
D: TRBD2
size: -
V: TRBV7-3

DNA: TGTGCCAGCAGCTTAAGGGCCGGGACAGATAACGAGCAGTACTTC
CDR3: CASSLRAGTDNEQYF
J: TRBJ2-7
length: 15
D: TRBD1
size: -
V: TRBV7-2

DNA: TGTGCCAGCAGCCCACAACGGGGGGCCTACGAGCAGTACTTC
CDR3: CASSPQRGAYEQYF
J: TRBJ2-7
length: 14
D: TRBD2
size: -
V: TRBV7-2

DNA: TGTGCCAGCAAGCTGCAGGGACCCGACTATGGCTACACCTTC
CDR3: CASKLQGPDYGYTF
J: TRBJ1-2
length: 14
D: -
size: -
V: TRBV2

DNA: TGTGCCAGCAGCCCTGCCCTGGGGGGCTACACCTTC
CDR3: CASSPALGGYTF
J: TRBJ1-2
length: 12
D: -
size: few
V: TRBV7-9

DNA: TGTGCCAGCAGTTCCCAGCGGGGACTATACAATGAGCAGTTCTTC
CDR3: CASSSQRGLYNEQFF
J: TRBJ2-1
length: 15
D: TRBD2
size: -
V: TRBV27

DNA: TGTGCCAGCACCGAATCGCGGGGGGATCAGGGCAAAAACATTCAGTACTTC
CDR3: CASTESRGDQGKNIQYF
J: TRBJ2-4
length: 17
D: TRBD2
size: once
V: TRBV27

DNA: TGCAGCGTTGACCGGTCTTCGGGGAGCTATGGCTACACCTTC
CDR3: CSVDRSSGSYGYTF
J: TRBJ1-2
length: 14
D: -
size: once
V: TRBV29-1

DNA: TGTGCCAGCAGTGCAGAAAGCCACGAGCAGTACTTC
CDR3: CASSAESHEQYF
J: TRBJ2-7
length: 12
D: -
size: -
V: TRBV6-5

DNA: TGTGCCAGCAGCCCGATCGAGAACACCGGGGAGCTGTTTTTT
CDR3: CASSPIENTGELFF
J: TRBJ2-2
length: 14
D: -
size: -
V: TRBV4-2

DNA: TGTGCCAGCAGTCCCATGGACGGGAATTATGGCTACACCTTC
CDR3: CASSPMDGNYGYTF
J: TRBJ1-2
length: 14
D: -
size: -
V: TRBV6-4

DNA: TGTGCCAGTACCCGGACAGTGGCCCTTCAGCCCCAGCATTTT
CDR3: CASTRTVALQPQHF
J: TRBJ1-5
length: 14
D: -
size: -
V: TRBV19

DNA: TGTGCCAGCACATTACAGGGGGCGCGGAATTCACCCCTCCACTTT
CDR3: CASTLQGARNSPLHF
J: TRBJ1-6
length: 15
D: TRBD1
size: few
V: TRBV7-2

DNA: TGCGCCAGCAGTCTAATAGGCGGGGCGAGCACAGATACGCAGTATTTT
CDR3: CASSLIGGASTDTQYF
J: TRBJ2-3
length: 16
D: -
size: -
V: TRBV10-2

DNA: TGTGCCAGCAGCTTATTGACGAGGGTACTGTTTTTT
CDR3: CASSLLTRVLFF
J: TRBJ2-2
length: 12
D: -
size: -
V: TRBV7-2

DNA: TGTGCCAGCCTCAACACGTACTCCTACGAGCAGTACTTC
CDR3: CASLNTYSYEQYF
J: TRBJ2-7
length: 13
D: -
size: -
V: TRBV2

DNA: TGTGCCAGCAGCTTAGCTGCGGGAATAGCGGGGAGGCACGAGCAGTACTTC
CDR3: CASSLAAGIAGRHEQYF
J: TRBJ2-7
length: 17
D: TRBD2
size: -
V: TRBV7-6

DNA: TGTGCCAGCAGTTTATCGGGTTATGGCTACACCTTC
CDR3: CASSLSGYGYTF
J: TRBJ1-2
length: 12
D: -
size: few
V: TRBV27

DNA: TGCAGCGTTGCGAGGGATGTCCCCGGGGAGCTGTTTTTT
CDR3: CSVARDVPGELFF
J: TRBJ2-2
length: 13
D: -
size: -
V: TRBV29-1

DNA: TGTGCCAGCAGTACAGACAGGCTACCCCTTGAAGCTTTCTTT
CDR3: CASSTDRLPLEAFF
J: TRBJ1-1
length: 14
D: -
size: -
V: TRBV25-1

DNA: TGTGCCAGCTCACACACAACCGGGACAGGATCCTACGAGCAGTACTTC
CDR3: CASSHTTGTGSYEQYF
J: TRBJ2-7
length: 16
D: TRBD1
size: -
V: TRBV18

DNA: TGTGCCAGCAGTTTAACGGGACATAGCTCCTACGAGCAGTACTTC
CDR3: CASSLTGHSSYEQYF
J: TRBJ2-7
length: 15
D: -
size: -
V: TRBV27

DNA: TGTGCCAGCAGCTCCGGTTTAGGAAGGGTTATCACCTTC
CDR3: CASSSGLGRVITF
J: TRBJ1-2
length: 13
D: -
size: -
V: TRBV7-9

DNA: TGTGCCAGCTCACCACTCGACAGCCCCTATGGCTACACCTTC
CDR3: CASSPLDSPYGYTF
J: TRBJ1-2
length: 14
D: -
size: -
V: TRBV18

DNA: TGCAGCAATGTGGCAGGGGGCAGAACGCAGTATTTT
CDR3: CSNVAGGRTQYF
J: TRBJ2-3
length: 12
D: TRBD1
size: -
V: TRBV29-1

DNA: TGTGCCAGCAGCTTCCGTAGGGGTAGCTCTGGGGCCAACGTCCTGACTTTC
CDR3: CASSFRRGSSGANVLTF
J: TRBJ2-6
length: 17
D: -
size: -
V: TRBV7-2

DNA: TGCGCCAGCAGCTTGGCCGAGGGGAACACCGGGGAGCTGTTTTTT
CDR3: CASSLAEGNTGELFF
J: TRBJ2-2
length: 15
D: -
size: -
V: TRBV5-1

DNA: TGTGCCAGCAGTGAATCCGGGGAATACTTC
CDR3: CASSESGEYF
J: TRBJ2-7
length: 10
D: -
size: few
V: TRBV25-1

DNA: TGCAGCGTTGTCCAGTGGGCTTCGATGGAAGAGACCCAGTACTTC
CDR3: CSVVQWASMEETQYF
J: TRBJ2-5
length: 15
D: -
size: -
V: TRBV29-1

DNA: TGTGCCAGTGGTCAGGGATACATCCACTTT
CDR3: CASGQGYIHF
J: TRBJ1-6
length: 10
D: -
size: -
V: TRBV19

DNA: TGTGCCAGCAGTGAAATGGGGCGGTCGGAGACCCAGTACTTC
CDR3: CASSEMGRSETQYF
J: TRBJ2-5
length: 14
D: -
size: -
V: TRBV2

DNA: TGTGCCAGCAGCTCGACGGCGAGTGGCGGCTACACCTTC
CDR3: CASSSTASGGYTF
J: TRBJ1-2
length: 13
D: -
size: once
V: TRBV7-9

DNA: TGCAGCGTTCGCGACCGGGACTACAGCACAGATACGCAGTATTTT
CDR3: CSVRDRDYSTDTQYF
J: TRBJ2-3
length: 15
D: TRBD2
size: -
V: TRBV29-1

DNA: TGCGCCAGCAGCCAAGGCGGGGGCACAGATACGCAGTATTTT
CDR3: CASSQGGGTDTQYF
J: TRBJ2-3
length: 14
D: -
size: -
V: TRBV4-3

DNA: TGCAGCGTTGTCGGCGAGACCCAGTACTTC
CDR3: CSVVGETQYF
J: TRBJ2-5
length: 10
D: -
size: few
V: TRBV29-1

DNA: TGTGCCAGCAGCTTAGGGACAGGGAGTTCACCCCTCCACTTT
CDR3: CASSLGTGSSPLHF
J: TRBJ1-6
length: 14
D: TRBD1
size: few
V: TRBV7-3

DNA: TGCAGCGTTATAGGGTACTCCTACGAGCAGTACTTC
CDR3: CSVIGYSYEQYF
J: TRBJ2-7
length: 12
D: -
size: -
V: TRBV29-1

DNA: TGTGCCAGCAGTGAAGCGCTTGGGGGAAACCGCAATCAGCCCCAGCATTTT
CDR3: CASSEALGGNRNQPQHF
J: TRBJ1-5
length: 17
D: -
size: few
V: TRBV6-1

DNA: TGCAGCGCTGCGGGACAGTATGGAAACACCATATATTTT
CDR3: CSAAGQYGNTIYF
J: TRBJ1-3
length: 13
D: TRBD1
size: -
V: TRBV29-1

DNA: TGTGCCAGCAGCTTCACTAGCGGGGGGAACAATGAGCAGTTCTTC
CDR3: CASSFTSGGNNEQFF
J: TRBJ2-1
length: 15
D: TRBD2
size: -
V: TRBV7-2

DNA: TGTGCCAGCAGTCCTTGGGCGGATAATTCACCCCTCCACTTT
CDR3: CASSPWADNSPLHF
J: TRBJ1-6
length: 14
D: -
size: -
V: TRBV27

DNA: TGCGCCAGCAGCCCGTTGTCGCTAGCGGGGCGCACAGATACGCAGTATTTT
CDR3: CASSPLSLAGRTDTQYF
J: TRBJ2-3
length: 17
D: TRBD2
size: -
V: TRBV5-1

DNA: TGCGCCAGCAGCCAAGATATCAGGACATCAGGCACTCTTCAAGAGACCCAGTACTTC
CDR3: CASSQDIRTSGTLQETQYF
J: TRBJ2-5
length: 19
D: -
size: -
V: TRBV4-3

DNA: TGTGCCAGCAGTGGTACCGGGACAGGGGACGGCTACACCTTC
CDR3: CASSGTGTGDGYTF
J: TRBJ1-2
length: 14
D: TRBD1
size: -
V: TRBV6-6

DNA: TGCAGCGTTGAAGATGGGAGGACTAGCGGCGAGCAGTACTTC
CDR3: CSVEDGRTSGEQYF
J: TRBJ2-7
length: 14
D: TRBD2
size: -
V: TRBV29-1

DNA: TGTGCCTGGAGTTATACGGTAGCGACGGGGCCCCAGCATTTT
CDR3: CAWSYTVATGPQHF
J: TRBJ1-5
length: 14
D: -
size: -
V: TRBV30

DNA: TGTGCCTGGACTCCAAACACCGGGGAGCTGTTTTTT
CDR3: CAWTPNTGELFF
J: TRBJ2-2
length: 12
D: -
size: few
V: TRBV30

DNA: TGCGCCAGCAGCCTGGGACTAGCGGCTGAGCAGTTCTTC
CDR3: CASSLGLAAEQFF
J: TRBJ2-1
length: 13
D: TRBD2
size: -
V: TRBV4-3

DNA: TGCAGCGCTACATCTAGCAATCAGCCCCAGCATTTT
CDR3: CSATSSNQPQHF
J: TRBJ1-5
length: 12
D: -
size: -
V: TRBV29-1